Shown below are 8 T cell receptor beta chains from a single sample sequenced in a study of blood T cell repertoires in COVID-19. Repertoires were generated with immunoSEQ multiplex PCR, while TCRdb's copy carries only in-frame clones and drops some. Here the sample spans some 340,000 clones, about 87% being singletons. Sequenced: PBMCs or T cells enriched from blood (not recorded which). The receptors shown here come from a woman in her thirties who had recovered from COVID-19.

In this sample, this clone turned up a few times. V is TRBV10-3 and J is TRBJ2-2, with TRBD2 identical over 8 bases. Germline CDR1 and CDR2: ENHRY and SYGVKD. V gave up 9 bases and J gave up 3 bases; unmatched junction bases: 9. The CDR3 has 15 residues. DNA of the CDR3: TGTGCCATTTCGGGGGGGGACCGGGACACCGGGGAGCTGTTTTTT. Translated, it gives CAISGGDRDTGELFF.

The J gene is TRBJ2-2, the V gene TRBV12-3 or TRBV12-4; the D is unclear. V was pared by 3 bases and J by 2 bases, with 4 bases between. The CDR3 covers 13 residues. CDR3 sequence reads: CASSFFNTGELFF. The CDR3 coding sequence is TGTGCCAGCAGTTTCTTTAACACCGGGGAGCTGTTTTTT.

In DNA form, the CDR3 reads TGTGCCAGCAGTCCCCAACAGGGAGGGACTGAAGCTTTCTTT. The encoded protein is CASSPQQGGTEAFF. V gene TRBV28 combines with J gene TRBJ1-1, with D perhaps TRBD1 (6 bases). The CDR3 contains 14 residues. V dropped 5 bases and J dropped 5 bases, with 15 bases sitting between them. In germline, CDR1 is MDHEN, CDR2 SYDVKM. The whole variable domain, remainder taken from reference TRBV28 and TRBJ1-1, is DVKVTQSSRYLVKRTGEKVFLECVQDMDHENMFWYRQDPGLGLRLIYFSYDVKMKEKGDIPEGYSVSREKKERFSLILESASTNQTSMYLCASSPQQGGTEAFFGQGTRLTVV.

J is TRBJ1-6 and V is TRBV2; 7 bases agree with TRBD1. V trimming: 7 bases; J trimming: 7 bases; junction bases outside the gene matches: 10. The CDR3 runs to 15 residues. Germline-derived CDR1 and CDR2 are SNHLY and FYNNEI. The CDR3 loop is CASNLQGGWNSPLHF. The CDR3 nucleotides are TGTGCCAGCAACCTCCAAGGGGGCTGGAATTCACCCCTCCACTTT.

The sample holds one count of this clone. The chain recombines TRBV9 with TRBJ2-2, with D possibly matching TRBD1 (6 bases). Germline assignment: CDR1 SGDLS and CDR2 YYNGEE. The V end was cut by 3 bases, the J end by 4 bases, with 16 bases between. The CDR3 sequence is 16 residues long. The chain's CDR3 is CASSGSTGHFTGELFF. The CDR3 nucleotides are TGTGCCAGCAGCGGAAGTACGGGACACTTCACCGGGGAGCTGTTTTTT.

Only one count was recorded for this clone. The CDR3 region has the DNA TGTGCCAGCAGCTCCCCCGGGGGACGAGATAATTCACCCCTCCACTTT. It encodes CASSSPGGRDNSPLHF. The chain recombines TRBV5-4 with TRBJ1-6, with D perhaps matching TRBD1 (5 bases). Per the germline V gene, CDR1 is SGHNT and CDR2 is YYREEE (reference sequence). V dropped 3 bases and J dropped 5 bases, with 15 bases sitting between them. The CDR3 sequence is 16 residues long.

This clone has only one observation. The CDR3 sequence: CASSQETGGIGELFF. CDR3 DNA: TGCGCCAGCAGCCAAGAAACCGGGGGGATCGGGGAGCTGTTTTTT. V usage is TRBV4-3 and J usage is TRBJ2-2; 7 nucleotides align to TRBD2. This CDR3 is 15 amino acids long. Germline values: CDR1 LGHNA, CDR2 YSLEER. V lost 0 bases, J lost 7 bases, and 5 bases stayed unmatched.

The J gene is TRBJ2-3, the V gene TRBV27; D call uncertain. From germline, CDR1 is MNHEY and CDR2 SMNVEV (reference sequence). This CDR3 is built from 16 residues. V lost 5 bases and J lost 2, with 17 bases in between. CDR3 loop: CASSPARAAHTDTQYF. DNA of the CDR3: TGTGCCAGCAGTCCCGCACGAGCTGCTCACACAGATACGCAGTATTTT.